These T cell receptor beta chains were read from a single sample in a study of blood T cells in healthy people across ages. TCRdb reprocessed the 5' RACE reads via MiXCR and lists one record per CDR3 protein. Of a few hundred thousand distinct CDR3 sequences in the sample, about 49% were seen once. Material for sequencing was blood. Source of these receptors: a man between 60 and 75 years old in good health. The CDR3 runs from the conserved cysteine through the conserved F or W. The D gene is left open where the match is weak. Where a row states a size, it is once, few, many or the class of an expanded clone; other rows omit it.

d_call	v_call	clone_size	j_call	cdr3_aa	cdr3_nt
TRBD2	TRBV6-1	.	TRBJ2-1	CASSEGAGGVYNEQFF	TGTGCCAGCAGTGAAGGGGCGGGGGGCGTCTACAATGAGCAGTTCTTC
.	TRBV27	.	TRBJ2-7	CASRGGQYEQYF	TGTGCCAGCAGGGGGGGACAGTACGAGCAGTACTTC
TRBD2	TRBV10-3	.	TRBJ2-5	CAISDSSGGARETQYF	TGTGCCATCAGTGACTCTAGCGGGGGGGCCAGAGAGACCCAGTACTTC
.	TRBV2	.	TRBJ2-3	CASSRDTATQYF	TGTGCCAGCTCGAGAGACACAGCTACGCAGTATTTT
TRBD2	TRBV2	.	TRBJ2-3	CASSDLASGVNPDTQYF	TGTGCCAGCAGTGATCTGGCTAGCGGGGTTAATCCAGATACGCAGTATTTT
TRBD2	TRBV5-6	few	TRBJ2-7	CASSRGAGGSYEQYF	TGTGCCAGCAGCCGAGGGGCGGGAGGCTCCTACGAGCAGTACTTC
.	TRBV5-1	.	TRBJ2-3	CASSLAGSAGTQYF	TGCGCCAGCAGCTTGGCCGGCAGCGCCGGTACGCAGTATTTT
.	TRBV7-2	once	TRBJ2-7	CASRFRDTSYEQYF	TGTGCCAGCAGATTCCGGGACACTTCCTACGAGCAGTACTTC
.	TRBV9	.	TRBJ2-1	CASSVSPDDEQFF	TGTGCCAGCAGCGTGTCCCCTGACGATGAGCAGTTCTTC
.	TRBV11-3	.	TRBJ2-3	CASSPRDPDGTDTQYF	TGTGCCAGCAGCCCACGGGACCCGGACGGCACAGATACGCAGTATTTT
TRBD2	TRBV7-9	few	TRBJ2-3	CASTKSPGLAGGPADTQYF	TGTGCCAGCACCAAGTCCCCGGGACTAGCGGGGGGGCCTGCAGATACGCAGTATTTT
.	TRBV9	.	TRBJ1-2	CASSVGGTGIPYGYTF	TGTGCCAGCAGCGTAGGGGGGACGGGGATACCCTATGGCTACACCTTC
TRBD2	TRBV20-1	.	TRBJ2-1	CSTRVSGGPYNEQFF	TGCAGTACTAGAGTTAGCGGGGGGCCTTACAATGAGCAGTTCTTC
.	TRBV10-3	.	TRBJ2-1	CAISESWEYEQFF	TGTGCCATCAGTGAGTCTTGGGAGTACGAGCAGTTCTTC
.	TRBV7-2	few	TRBJ2-7	CASSPYGFEQYF	TGTGCCAGCAGCCCCTACGGGTTCGAGCAGTACTTC
.	TRBV10-3	.	TRBJ1-5	CAISGGVGNQPQHF	TGTGCCATCAGTGGGGGTGTGGGCAATCAGCCCCAGCATTTT
TRBD2	TRBV5-1	few	TRBJ2-5	CASSLGGSGRVGETQYF	TGCGCCAGCAGCTTGGGCGGTAGCGGGAGAGTAGGAGAGACCCAGTACTTC
.	TRBV29-1	.	TRBJ1-2	CSAGGGGYGYTF	TGCAGCGCCGGGGGCGGGGGTTATGGCTACACCTTC
.	TRBV6-2/TRBV6-3	once	TRBJ1-5	CASSYGGGLNQPQHF	TGTGCCAGCAGTTACGGGGGGGGCCTCAATCAGCCCCAGCATTTT
.	TRBV13	.	TRBJ1-1	CASSLQGKGTEAFF	TGTGCCAGCAGCTTACAAGGGAAGGGGACTGAAGCTTTCTTT
TRBD2	TRBV10-2	.	TRBJ2-7	CASSALAGSNEQYF	TGCGCCAGCAGTGCTCTAGCGGGATCCAATGAGCAGTACTTC
.	TRBV27	.	TRBJ2-7	CASSLLQASTYEQYF	TGTGCCAGCAGTTTACTTCAAGCCAGCACCTACGAGCAGTACTTC
.	TRBV28	once	TRBJ2-5	CASSLVRYGQYF	TGTGCCAGCAGTTTGGTCCGGTACGGGCAGTACTTC
TRBD1	TRBV20-1	.	TRBJ2-7	CSASGDRVGYNEQYF	TGCAGTGCTAGTGGGGACAGGGTGGGATACAATGAGCAGTACTTC
.	TRBV9	.	TRBJ2-7	CASSVGGAGSSYEQYF	TGTGCCAGCAGCGTAGGAGGGGCGGGGAGCTCCTACGAGCAGTACTTC
TRBD2	TRBV4-3	.	TRBJ2-3	CASSQEAGGVSTDTQYF	TGCGCCAGCAGCCAAGAGGCGGGAGGGGTCAGCACAGATACGCAGTATTTT
.	TRBV6-2/TRBV6-3	few	TRBJ2-7	CASTQGPTYEQYF	TGTGCCAGCACCCAGGGCCCTACCTACGAGCAGTACTTC
.	TRBV4-1	.	TRBJ2-7	CASSQVAATYEQYF	TGCGCCAGCAGCCAAGTAGCTGCGACCTACGAGCAGTACTTC
.	TRBV27	.	TRBJ2-6	CASSLGFGGGGANVLTF	TGTGCCAGCAGTTTAGGGTTTGGGGGCGGTGGGGCCAACGTCCTGACTTTC
.	TRBV11-3	once	TRBJ1-2	CASSRGEYGYTF	TGTGCCAGCAGCCGAGGGGAGTATGGCTACACCTTC
.	TRBV18	few	TRBJ2-7	CASSPDGLGSNEQYF	TGTGCCAGCTCACCAGATGGGCTGGGTAGCAATGAGCAGTACTTC
.	TRBV6-6	.	TRBJ1-2	CASSYGAGRYGYTF	TGTGCCAGCAGTTACGGGGCCGGCCGCTATGGCTACACCTTC
TRBD2	TRBV28	.	TRBJ2-7	CASSSRLAHTYEQYF	TGTGCCAGCAGCTCAAGACTAGCTCACACCTACGAGCAGTACTTC
TRBD2	TRBV7-3	many	TRBJ2-1	CASSFGTTPYNEQFF	TGTGCCAGCAGCTTCGGGACTACCCCCTACAATGAGCAGTTCTTC